The 31 T cell receptor beta chains presented below share a single source sample, sequenced in a study of blood T cells in healthy people across ages. Primed by a sample-barcoded 5' primer and a J-beta primer mix, a second PCR proceeded for about 6 to 12 cycles. TCRdb re-called the 5' RACE reads with MiXCR, one entry per CDR3 protein. The profile covers about 290,000 distinct CDR3 sequences, with about 25% appearing a single time and 29% taken by the ten largest. Sequencing was performed on blood. All receptors come from a woman aged 70-85 years in good health.

This clonotype has only a few counts. The rearrangement links TRBV20-1 to TRBJ2-3; D is uncertain. V was cut by 5 bases and J by 6 bases, with 9 bases left in between. Germline V gene data show CDR1 as DFQATT and CDR2 as SNEGSKA (reference sequence). The CDR3 length is 11 residues. CDR3 sequence reads: CSAPPQDTQYF. The CDR3 DNA is TGCAGTGCTCCGCCTCAGGATACGCAGTATTTT.

This sequence joins TRBV27 and TRBJ1-4; 8 bases fit TRBD1. Germline V gene lookup returns CDR1 MNHEY and CDR2 SMNVEV (reference sequence). The CDR3 runs 17 residues. V lost 2 bases to trimming and J lost 7 bases; unmatched junction nucleotides: 12. As DNA, the CDR3 is TGTGCCAGCAGTTTAGCCCCTCCCGGGACAGGTCTTGAAAAACTGTTTTTT. It encodes CASSLAPPGTGLEKLFF.

This clonotype was observed a few times. The chain employs TRBV6-5 and TRBJ2-3; 8 bases are a match to TRBD2. The CDR3 runs to 15 residues. V dropped 8 bases and J dropped 0; count of bases not matched to a gene: 7. Germline CDR1 MNHEY, CDR2 SVGAGI. The CDR3 reads CASCREGLSTDTQYF. Written as DNA, the CDR3 is TGTGCCAGCTGCCGGGAGGGCCTCAGCACAGATACGCAGTATTTT.

This clonotype was detected a few times. V and J are TRBV6-1 and TRBJ1-2; D ambiguous. Per the germline V gene, CDR1 is MNHNS and CDR2 is SASEGT. V was clipped by 6 bases and J by 0 bases, with 14 bases between them. The CDR3 has 15 residues. The chain's CDR3 is CASRAGFQANYGYTF. CDR3 sequence (DNA): TGTGCCAGCAGGGCCGGGTTTCAAGCTAACTATGGCTACACCTTC.

There are a few counts of this clonotype. The chain uses TRBV27 and TRBJ1-6; 7 bases fit TRBD1. The germline V gene has CDR1 MNHEY and CDR2 SMNVEV (reference sequence). Trimming removed 8 bases from V and 0 bases from J; junction bases left unmatched: 7. This CDR3 is built from 16 residues. The CDR3 loop reads CASSDRAHSYNSPLHF. DNA of the CDR3: TGTGCCAGCTCTGACAGGGCACACTCCTATAATTCACCCCTCCACTTT.

This clonotype was seen only once. The chain employs TRBV10-3 and TRBJ2-5, with D tentatively TRBD1 or TRBD2 (5 bases each). In germline, CDR1 is ENHRY, CDR2 SYGVKD. The V and J ends lost 6 bases and 1 base respectively, with 9 bases between them. The CDR3 runs to 13 residues. For the CDR3, the DNA is TGTGCCATCAGAGGGGACGGCCAAGAGACCCAGTACTTC. Residues: CAIRGDGQETQYF.

This clonotype was counted at least ten times. The gene calls are TRBV2 and TRBJ2-2, with D perhaps TRBD2 (5 bases). Germline CDR1 SNHLY, CDR2 FYNNEI. V was pared by 4 bases and J by 2 bases, with 8 bases between. The CDR3 sequence is 14 residues long. The CDR3 here is CASSGLANTGELFF. Here the CDR3 DNA reads TGTGCCAGCAGTGGGCTAGCCAACACCGGGGAGCTGTTTTTT.

J is TRBJ2-7 and V is TRBV2, with 8 nucleotides matching TRBD2. V lost 5 bases and J lost 3; bases outside the gene matches: 15. CDR1 is SNHLY, CDR2 FYNNEI, per germline. The length of the CDR3 is 17 residues. The CDR3 is CASSPLAGGQRYYEQYF. CDR3 in DNA: TGTGCCAGCAGTCCCCTAGCGGGCGGACAAAGATACTACGAGCAGTACTTC. Based on the CDR3 plus reference TRBV2 and TRBJ2-7, the full variable domain is EPEVTQTPSHQVTQMGQEVILRCVPISNHLYFYWYRQILGQKVEFLVSFYNNEISEKSEIFDDQFSVERPDGSNFTLKIRSTKLEDSAMYFCASSPLAGGQRYYEQYFGPGTRLTVT.

This chain connects TRBV14 to TRBJ1-3; the D gene is possibly TRBD1 (6 bases). V gave up 4 bases and J gave up 3 bases, with 13 bases separating them. Per germline, CDR1 SGHDN and CDR2 FVKESK. The CDR3 length is 15 residues. CDR3 in amino acids: CASSRRGTHGNTIYF. The CDR3 nucleotides are TGTGCCAGCAGCCGAAGGGGGACTCATGGAAACACCATATATTTT.

This clonotype was detected only once. The chain has TRBV5-1 and TRBJ2-2; 10 bases agree with TRBD1. The CDR3 covers 15 residues. Germline loops: CDR1 SGHRS, CDR2 YFSETQ. V trimming: 4 bases; J trimming: 5 bases; junction bases outside the gene matches: 5. The CDR3 DNA is TGCGCCAGCAGCAGACCGGGACAGGGGACCGGGGAGCTGTTTTTT. It is translated as CASSRPGQGTGELFF. The variable domain in full, completed from reference TRBV5-1 and TRBJ2-2, reads KAGVTQTPRYLIKTRGQQVTLSCSPISGHRSVSWYQQTPGQGLQFLFEYFSETQRNKGNFPGRFSGRQFSNSRSEMNVSTLELGDSALYLCASSRPGQGTGELFFGEGSRLTVL.

The chain couples TRBV29-1 to TRBJ2-1, with D perhaps TRBD2 (6 bases). The CDR3 runs 14 residues. The V gene's germline CDR1 is SQVTM and CDR2 ANQGSEA. Between the trimmed V and J ends, which lost 4 bases and 7 bases, there was a span of 17 bases. CDR3 amino acids: CSVVPAGPGNEQFF. The CDR3 DNA is TGCAGCGTTGTGCCAGCGGGCCCGGGGAATGAGCAGTTCTTC.

The chain joins TRBV5-1 to TRBJ2-5, with 7 bases that match TRBD2. The CDR3 is made up of 14 amino acids. Unmatched junction bases numbered 6, after V lost 2 bases and J lost 5 bases. CDR1 is SGHRS and CDR2 is YFSETQ in the germline V gene. CDR3: CASSFGTNSETQYF. The CDR3 bases are TGCGCCAGCAGCTTCGGGACTAATTCCGAGACCCAGTACTTC.

This clonotype was recorded a few times. V is TRBV5-6 and J is TRBJ2-3; 9 positions agree with TRBD2. The CDR3 runs to 16 residues. Germline V lookup: CDR1 SGHDT, CDR2 YYEEEE. The V gene end was trimmed by 1 base and the J gene end by 2 bases; junction bases not matched to a gene: 5. CDR3 sequence: CASSLISGRTTDTQYF. In DNA form, the CDR3 reads TGTGCCAGCAGCTTGATCAGCGGGAGGACCACAGATACGCAGTATTTT.

The rearrangement joins TRBV18 to TRBJ2-7, with D hard to call. The germline gives CDR1 KGHSH, CDR2 LQKENI. CDR3 length equals 14 residues. The germline V and J ends were trimmed by 4 bases and 2 bases, with 12 bases remaining between them. The CDR3 DNA reads TGTGCCAGCTCACAGCAGTTTGCTGCCTACGAGCAGTACTTC. This gives the protein CASSQQFAAYEQYF.

The chain joins TRBV6-6 to TRBJ2-5; the match to TRBD2 covers 8 bases. Germline assignment: CDR1 MNHNY and CDR2 SVGAGI (reference sequence). The CDR3 runs to 14 residues. Unmatched junction bases numbered 3, after V lost 6 bases and J lost 0 bases. CDR3 protein: CASRTGGYQETQYF. In DNA form, the CDR3 reads TGTGCCAGCAGGACGGGGGGGTACCAAGAGACCCAGTACTTC.

The V and J genes are TRBV27 and TRBJ2-5; possible D gene TRBD1, 5 bases. TRBJ2-7 explains the end of the DNA better; the J call may be wrong. The CDR3 extends over 15 amino acids. CDR1 and CDR2 from the germline V gene are MNHEY and SMNVEV (reference sequence). This CDR3 is CASSLQGTGSYEQYF. DNA for the CDR3: TGTGCCAGCAGTCTCCAGGGAACAGGCTCCTACGAGCAGTACTTC.

This clonotype was counted only a few times. This sequence joins TRBV6-1 and TRBJ2-3, with D perhaps matching TRBD2 (6 bases). The CDR3 extends over 18 amino acids. Per germline, CDR1 MNHNS and CDR2 SASEGT. V was clipped by 8 bases and J by 0 bases, with 24 bases between them. CDR3 coding DNA: TGTGCCAGCGGGCGGGGCGGCCCGGCCAATCCAAGCACAGATACGCAGTATTTT. It is translated as CASGRGGPANPSTDTQYF.

The V gene is TRBV2, the J gene TRBJ2-4; D is uncertain. The CDR3 runs to 13 residues. Germline values: CDR1 SNHLY, CDR2 FYNNEI. V was trimmed by 4 bases and J by 5 bases, leaving 9 bases between them. CDR3 loop: CASSVVQENIQYF. The CDR3, as DNA: TGTGCCAGCAGTGTGGTCCAGGAAAACATTCAGTACTTC.

The rearrangement uses TRBV7-2 and TRBJ2-6; 10 bases match TRBD1. V dropped 5 bases and J dropped 1; count of bases not matched to a gene: 11. Per the germline V gene, CDR1 is SGHTA and CDR2 is FQGNSA. This CDR3 region has 19 residues. The CDR3 reads CASSPPFGQGVSGANVLTF. For the CDR3, the DNA is TGTGCCAGCAGCCCACCCTTCGGACAGGGGGTTTCTGGGGCCAACGTCCTGACTTTC.

The chain employs TRBV29-1 and TRBJ2-3, with D perhaps matching TRBD1 or TRBD2 (5 bases each). V lost 6 bases and J 5 bases, leaving 21 bases between the germline ends. The V gene's germline CDR1 is SQVTM and CDR2 ANQGSEA. The CDR3 extends over 15 amino acids. The DNA for the CDR3 is TGCAGCGTCAGTAGGGACCAACAACAGCAAGATACGCAGTATTTT. This sequence encodes CSVSRDQQQQDTQYF.

This clonotype occurred many times. J is TRBJ2-7 and V is TRBV28; unclear D gene. There are 14 residues in the CDR3. Trimming removed 7 bases at V and 1 base at J, with 14 bases between. The germline gives CDR1 MDHEN, CDR2 SYDVKM. As DNA, the CDR3 is TGTGCCAGCACTAGTGACATATTATCCTACGAGCAGTACTTC. Translating it yields CASTSDILSYEQYF.

V and J are TRBV5-6 and TRBJ2-3; weak D call: TRBD1 (6 bases). The germline V and J ends were trimmed by 0 bases and 0 bases, with 11 bases remaining between them. The CDR3 contains 16 residues. Germline CDR1 and CDR2: SGHDT and YYEEEE. The CDR3 here is CASSLAAGASTDTQYF. CDR3 DNA sequence: TGTGCCAGCAGCTTGGCGGCAGGGGCGAGCACAGATACGCAGTATTTT.

The chain carries TRBV18 and TRBJ2-5; D remains ambiguous. Germline assignment: CDR1 KGHSH and CDR2 LQKENI. The V gene lost 3 bases and the J gene lost 3 bases, with 5 bases spanning the gap. The CDR3 loop spans 12 amino acids. This CDR3 reads CASSPTKETQYF. The CDR3 DNA is TGTGCCAGCTCACCGACAAAAGAGACCCAGTACTTC.

The CDR3 reads CASVGRSSYNEQFF. In DNA, the CDR3 is TGTGCCAGCGTGGGGCGTAGCTCCTACAATGAGCAGTTCTTC. The rearrangement links TRBV27 to TRBJ2-1; possible D gene TRBD1, 5 bases. The V end was cut by 8 bases, the J end by 0 bases, with 11 bases between. Germline assignment: CDR1 MNHEY and CDR2 SMNVEV (reference sequence). The CDR3 sequence is 14 residues long.

The chain recombines TRBV5-1 with TRBJ1-3; D is undetermined. V lost 2 bases, J lost 4 bases, and 13 bases lay in between. Germline lookup yields CDR1 SGHRS and CDR2 YFSETQ. This CDR3 region has 15 residues. CDR3 bases: TGCGCCAGCAGCTTCGAAGGAGGCAGAGGAAACACCATATATTTT. Protein: CASSFEGGRGNTIYF. Looking up the rest from reference TRBV5-1 and TRBJ1-3 gives the full variable domain: KAGVTQTPRYLIKTRGQQVTLSCSPISGHRSVSWYQQTPGQGLQFLFEYFSETQRNKGNFPGRFSGRQFSNSRSEMNVSTLELGDSALYLCASSFEGGRGNTIYFGEGSWLTVV.

This clonotype was found a few times. The chain employs TRBV29-1 and TRBJ1-2; D gene uncertain. The CDR3 is made up of 12 amino acids. In germline, CDR1 is SQVTM, CDR2 ANQGSEA. Trimming cost V 2 bases and J 3 bases, with 7 bases left between them. CDR3 DNA: TGCAGCGTTGAACCCGGACACTATGGCTACACCTTC. Its protein is CSVEPGHYGYTF.

This clonotype was seen a handful of times. This chain links TRBV6-1 with TRBJ2-3; 8 bases are a match to TRBD1. Germline V gene data show CDR1 as MNHNS and CDR2 as SASEGT. The CDR3 totals 17 residues. The V gene end was trimmed by 6 bases and the J gene end by 0 bases; junction bases not matched to a gene: 11. The CDR3 bases are TGTGCCAGCAGCTTGGCAGGGGGCCTCTCCAGCACAGATACGCAGTATTTT. This codes for CASSLAGGLSSTDTQYF.

The genes are TRBV20-1 and TRBJ2-2, with D perhaps matching TRBD2 (6 bases). Trimming took off 3 bases at V and 3 bases at J, with 17 bases between the two ends. In germline, CDR1 is DFQATT, CDR2 SNEGSKA (reference sequence). The length of the CDR3 is 16 residues. The CDR3 here is CSASPEGAGDTGELFF. In DNA, the CDR3 is TGCAGTGCTAGTCCCGAGGGAGCGGGTGACACCGGGGAGCTGTTTTTT.

This clonotype appeared a few times. Its ends do not fully match the called genes, so a read error is possible. The chain carries TRBV13 and TRBJ2-2; D is tentatively TRBD1 or TRBD2 (5 bases each). This CDR3 region has 14 residues. Germline V gene data show CDR1 as PRHDT and CDR2 as FYEKMQ (reference sequence). CDR3 amino acids: CASSSDRHTGELSF. For the CDR3, the DNA is TGTGCCAGCAGCTCCGACAGACACACCGGGGAGCTGTCTTTT.

The chain combines TRBV4-3 with TRBJ1-6; D remains ambiguous. The germline V gene has CDR1 LGHNA and CDR2 YSLEER. This CDR3 contains 15 residues. V was clipped by 0 bases and J by 9 bases, with 12 bases between them. The CDR3 DNA reads as TGCGCCAGCAGCCAAGATGGCGCAGAGATTTCACCCCTCCACTTT. This codes for CASSQDGAEISPLHF.

The DNA for the CDR3 is TGCGCCAGCAGCAAGGGACAGGGGGGAAGAGAGACCCAGTACTTC. This sequence encodes CASSKGQGGRETQYF. This sequence joins TRBV5-1 and TRBJ2-1; 11 bases are a match to TRBD1. The end of the DNA fits TRBJ2-5 better, so the J call may be wrong. This CDR3 has 15 residues. Germline values: CDR1 SGHRS, CDR2 YFSETQ.